These 26 T cell receptor beta chains were sequenced from one sample in a study of tumor-infiltrating lymphocytes in primary liver carcinoma. Unsorted whole blood yielded blood RNA, and germline DNA was extracted as well. Total RNA (approximately 500 ng) served as template for TCR beta cDNA synthesis primed by a constant-region primer. For TCR beta, libraries were produced by three nested multiplex PCR rounds using slightly modified ARM-PCR. Use of TRBV1-TRBV30 forward primers with a C-beta reverse primer characterized the first two PCR rounds, which lasted about 10 cycles each. MiXCR, applied by TCRdb to the multiplex PCR reads, yields one record per CDR3 protein. This table holds 250,000 to 400,000 distinct CDR3 sequences, 65% found once. Sequencing was performed on peripheral blood. The receptors were sampled from a man aged 35-49 years with primary liver carcinoma and hepatitis B virus infection.

Worth noting for this clonotype: A much larger clone lies a single base off, so this may be a read error. The J gene is TRBJ2-4, the V gene TRBV4-1; 10 bases match TRBD2. CDR1 MGHRA and CDR2 YSYEKL come from the germline V gene. The length of the CDR3 is 16 residues. The CDR3 reads CASNQGASGSENIQYF. DNA for the CDR3: TGCGCCAGCAACCAAGGGGCTAGCGGGAGCGAAAACATTCAGTACTTC.

This rearrangement joins TRBV11-2 to TRBJ2-2; D ambiguous. The V and J ends lost 1 base and 5 bases respectively, with 14 bases between them. Germline V lookup: CDR1 SGHAT, CDR2 FQNNGV. This CDR3 spans 16 amino acids. The CDR3 is CASSLVALVGTGELFF. For the CDR3, the DNA is TGTGCCAGCAGCTTAGTGGCGCTAGTGGGAACCGGGGAGCTGTTTTTT.

This clonotype was detected many times. The chain joins TRBV11-3 to TRBJ2-1; TRBD1 aligns across 10 bases. V trimming: 1 base; J trimming: 6 bases; junction bases outside the gene matches: 3. The V gene's germline CDR1 is SGHNT and CDR2 YENEEA. This CDR3 is 15 amino acids long. The DNA of the CDR3 is TGTGCCAGCAGCTTAGCCCGGACAGGGGGCAATGAGCAGTTCTTC. It codes for CASSLARTGGNEQFF.

As concerns this clonotype: A read error is possible here, since a much larger clone lies one base away. The chain is built from TRBV11-2 and TRBJ2-3; D unclear. Germline V gene lookup returns CDR1 SGHAT and CDR2 FQNNGV. The V gene lost 1 base and the J gene lost 7 bases, with 12 bases spanning the gap. The CDR3 extends over 14 amino acids. CDR3 in amino acids: CASSLVSERNTQYF. CDR3 DNA sequence: TGTGCCAGCAGCTTAGTGTCGGAGCGCAATACGCAGTATTTT.

The chain combines TRBV4-1 with TRBJ2-1, with TRBD2 matching 8 bases. The CDR3 consists of 16 residues. The ends lost 1 base at V and 5 bases at J; junction bases unmatched: 7. Germline V gene data show CDR1 as MGHRA and CDR2 as YSYEKL. CDR3 loop: CASSQVGSGTNNEQFF. The CDR3 nucleotides are TGCGCCAGCAGCCAAGTTGGTAGCGGGACTAACAATGAGCAGTTCTTC.

To note about this clonotype: A much larger clone sits a single nucleotide away, making a read error possible. This chain uses TRBV12-3 or TRBV12-4 with TRBJ1-1; tentative D call: TRBD1 (5 bases). The CDR3 sequence is 15 residues long. The CDR3 coding sequence is TGTGCCAGCAGTTTAGTGGCAGGGAGGAACACTGAAGCTCTCTTT. Its translation: CASSLVAGRNTEALF.

On this clonotype: A much more abundant neighbour one base away suggests this may be a read error. V usage is TRBV30 and J usage is TRBJ1-5; D not certain. CDR1 is GTSNPN and CDR2 is SVGIG in the germline V gene (reference sequence). The CDR3 runs 12 residues. Trimming removed 3 bases from V and 9 bases from J, with 12 bases in between. CDR3 DNA sequence: TGTGCCTGGAGCCGTAGCCGGGGGCCCCAGCATTTT. Translation: CAWSRSRGPQHF.

Of note for this clonotype: A clone one base away is much larger, so this may be a read error. V usage is TRBV6-2 or TRBV6-3 and J usage is TRBJ2-7, with 7 bases that match TRBD1. The CDR3 runs 14 residues. CDR1 and CDR2 from the germline V gene are MNHEY and SVGEGT. Written as DNA, the CDR3 is TGTGCCAGCAGTTACCTCGGGACAGACTACGGGCAGTACTTC. It yields the protein CASSYLGTDYGQYF.

CDR3 amino acids: CASSLGQNQETQYF. The DNA for the CDR3 is TGTGCCAGCAGCTTGGGACAGAACCAAGAGACCCAGTACTTC. This rearrangement joins TRBV5-4 to TRBJ2-5, with D perhaps matching TRBD1 (5 bases). The CDR3 is 14 residues long. Germline values: CDR1 SGHNT, CDR2 YYREEE (reference sequence). Trimming cost V 0 bases and J 0 bases, with 6 bases left between them.

This chain connects TRBV11-2 to TRBJ2-7; 8 nucleotides align to TRBD2. CDR1 and CDR2 (germline): SGHAT, FQNNGV. This CDR3 region has 14 residues. The junction had 11 bases not matched to a gene; V was cut back by 7 bases and J by 6 bases. The CDR3 DNA reads TGTGCCAGCACCTCGACCGGGACTAGTGCCGAGCAGTACTTC. This sequence encodes CASTSTGTSAEQYF.

A word on this clonotype: Given a much more abundant clone one base away, this may be a read error. The V gene is TRBV6-2 or TRBV6-3, the J gene TRBJ2-7, with 7 bases identical to TRBD2. In germline, CDR1 is MNHEY, CDR2 SVGEGT. This CDR3 comprises 14 residues. With V trimmed by 9 bases and J by 3 bases, 11 bases remained unmatched. Here the CDR3 reads CARRPASGRYEQYF. The DNA of the CDR3 is TGTGCCAGGAGACCCGCTAGCGGACGCTACGAGCAGTACTTC.

Regarding this clonotype: An end of the junction does not agree with germline; a read error may underlie this. V and J are TRBV4-2 and TRBJ2-1; 8 bases match TRBD2. This CDR3 comprises 16 residues. The germline V gene has CDR1 LGHNA and CDR2 YNFKEQ. The CDR3 loop reads CASCQRAGVPYNEQFF. The CDR3 DNA reads TGTGCCAGCTGCCAAAGAGCGGGAGTGCCCTACAATGAGCAGTTCTTC.

Comments on this clonotype: This may stem from a read error, because a much larger clone lies one nucleotide away. It is likely a read error, because the conserved phenylalanine at the end of the CDR3 is missing. This chain's CDR3 is CASSYPGTEETQYY. The CDR3 DNA reads as TGTGCCAGCAGTTACCCAGGGACGGAGGAGACCCAGTACTAC. This sequence joins TRBV6-6 and TRBJ2-5; D is perhaps TRBD1 or TRBD2 (5 bases each). The germline gives CDR1 MNHNY, CDR2 SVGAGI (reference sequence). There are 14 residues in the CDR3. The V gene lost 2 bases and the J gene lost 5 bases, with 12 bases spanning the gap.

Of note for this clonotype: Relative to the germline gene, one junction end is altered; a read error may explain this. The chain combines TRBV11-2 with TRBJ2-7; D is possibly TRBD1 or TRBD2 (5 bases each). The CDR3 is 15 amino acids. The V gene's germline CDR1 is SGHAT and CDR2 FQNNGV. The CDR3 DNA follows: TGTGCCAGCTGCTTAGAGGGGCGGATGACCTACGAGGAGTACTTC. Residues: CASCLEGRMTYEEYF.

A word on this clonotype: A much larger clone differs by one base, so this may be a read error. The chain uses TRBV12-3 or TRBV12-4 and TRBJ1-1; no reliable D call. The CDR3 loop spans 12 amino acids. Trimming took off 1 base at V and 8 bases at J, with 8 bases between the two ends. Here the CDR3 reads CASSLGTEEAFF. The CDR3 DNA reads TGTGCCAGCAGTTTAGGGACGGAAGAAGCTTTCTTT.

Worth noting for this clonotype: A much larger clone lies a single base off, so this may be a read error. The V gene is TRBV12-3 or TRBV12-4, the J gene TRBJ2-3; TRBD2 agrees at 8 bases. The CDR3 covers 15 residues. The chain's CDR3 is CASRLLAVGADTHYF. In nucleotides, the CDR3 is TGTGCCAGCAGGCTACTAGCGGTAGGGGCAGATACGCACTATTTT.

The chain uses TRBV19 and TRBJ2-4, with a possible D match to TRBD2 (6 bases). The CDR3 runs to 15 residues. Germline CDR1 is LNHDA and CDR2 is SQIVND (reference sequence). V was clipped by 5 bases and J by 0 bases, with 11 bases between them. The CDR3 nucleotides are TGTGCCAGTAGTTCCTCGGGGGTAGCCAAAAACATTCAGTACTTC. This encodes CASSSSGVAKNIQYF.

The chain recombines TRBV12-3 or TRBV12-4 with TRBJ2-1; 8 nucleotides align to TRBD2. The CDR3 is 17 amino acids. Losses at the gene ends were 5 bases for V and 10 bases for J; bases not matched to a gene: 19. The CDR3 reads CASSPLRRAGAFGEQFF. CDR3 sequence (DNA): TGTGCCAGCAGTCCCCTTCGGAGAGCGGGAGCTTTCGGAGAGCAGTTCTTC.

For this clonotype: A much larger clone lies a single base off, so this may be a read error. This chain links TRBV6-1 with TRBJ2-2; TRBD1 is a possible D gene (7 bases). Germline CDR1 reads MNHNS; CDR2 reads SASEGT. The CDR3 is made up of 17 amino acids. The CDR3 is CAGSVTPGRGAVGELFF. The CDR3 nucleotides read TGTGCCGGCAGTGTAACCCCCGGCAGGGGGGCGGTCGGGGAGCTGTTTTTT.

With respect to this clonotype: At one end, the junction sequence differs from germline, possibly due to a read error. This rearrangement joins TRBV6-2 or TRBV6-3 to TRBJ2-2, with TRBD2 matching over 7 bases. Germline V lookup: CDR1 MNHEY, CDR2 SVGEGT. This CDR3 contains 16 residues. Here the CDR3 DNA reads TGTGCCACCTCTTCCCCGGGAGGTGCGGACACCGGTGAGCTGTTTTTT. Encoded protein: CATSSPGGADTGELFF.

A remark on this clonotype: One end of the junction varies from germline; a read error may be responsible. The chain carries TRBV12-3 or TRBV12-4 and TRBJ2-3, with 9 bases that match TRBD2. CDR3 length equals 14 residues. In DNA, the CDR3 is TGTGCCAGCAATTTAGCGGGAGCCACATATACGCAGTATTTT. Protein sequence: CASNLAGATYTQYF.

This chain links TRBV11-1 with TRBJ2-3; 7 bases line up with TRBD1. The DNA end is a closer match to TRBJ1-5, so the J assignment may be wrong. Germline assignment: CDR1 SGHAT and CDR2 FQDESV (reference sequence). This CDR3 comprises 15 residues. The CDR3 DNA is TGTGCCAGCAGCCGGGACAGTATAGCCACAGATACGCAGCATTTT. Its translation is CASSRDSIATDTQHF.

As for this clonotype: One end of the junction varies from germline; a read error may be responsible. J is TRBJ2-3 and V is TRBV5-1; 10 bases line up with TRBD2. The CDR3 is 16 residues long. CDR1 and CDR2 from the germline V gene are SGHRS and YFSETQ. As DNA, the CDR3 is TGCGCCAGCAGCTTTAGCGGGAGGCCCAGCACAGATACACAGTATTTT. Translation: CASSFSGRPSTDTQYF.

Of note for this clonotype: The junction shows a germline mismatch at one end, possibly a read error. The CDR3 protein is CVSSQVHSGLGAHYF. The CDR3, as DNA: TGTGTCAGCAGCCAAGTTCATTCGGGACTAGGGGCCCACTACTTC. The genes are TRBV14 and TRBJ2-5, with TRBD2 identical over 8 bases. The germline gives CDR1 SGHDN, CDR2 FVKESK. The CDR3 has 15 amino acids.

The rearrangement links TRBV11-1 to TRBJ1-1; TRBD1 aligns across 7 bases. V trimming: 8 bases; J trimming: 3 bases; junction bases outside the gene matches: 6. Germline V gives CDR1 SGHAT, CDR2 FQDESV (reference sequence). This CDR3 spans 13 amino acids. The DNA for the CDR3 is TGTGCCAGCGCTGAGGGGGCGGACACTGAAGCTTTCTTT. It yields the protein CASAEGADTEAFF.

This clonotype was seen just once. One junction end does not reproduce the germline sequence, and a read error may be involved. The chain has TRBV5-5 and TRBJ2-3; 7 nucleotides align to TRBD2. Germline loops: CDR1 SGHKS, CDR2 YYEKEE (reference sequence). The CDR3 loop spans 13 amino acids. CDR3 DNA sequence: TGTACCAGCAACTACGGCGCGGGAGATACGCAATATTTT. It specifies CTSNYGAGDTQYF.